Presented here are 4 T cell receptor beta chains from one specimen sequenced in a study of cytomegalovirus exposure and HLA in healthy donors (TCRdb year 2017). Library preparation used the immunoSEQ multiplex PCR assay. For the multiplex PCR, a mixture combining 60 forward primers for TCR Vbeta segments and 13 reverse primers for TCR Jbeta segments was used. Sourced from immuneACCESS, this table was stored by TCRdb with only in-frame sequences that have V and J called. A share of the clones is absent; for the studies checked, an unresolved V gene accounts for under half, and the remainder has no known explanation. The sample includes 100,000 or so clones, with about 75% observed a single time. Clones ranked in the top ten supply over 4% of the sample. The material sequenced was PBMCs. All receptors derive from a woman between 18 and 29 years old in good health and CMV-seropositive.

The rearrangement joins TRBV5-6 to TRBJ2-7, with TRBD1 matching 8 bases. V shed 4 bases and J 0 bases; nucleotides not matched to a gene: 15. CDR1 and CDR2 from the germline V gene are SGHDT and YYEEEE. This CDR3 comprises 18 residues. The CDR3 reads CASSPYFDGTGLSYEQYF. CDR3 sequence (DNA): TGTGCCAGCAGCCCCTACTTTGACGGGACAGGACTCTCCTACGAGCAGTACTTC.

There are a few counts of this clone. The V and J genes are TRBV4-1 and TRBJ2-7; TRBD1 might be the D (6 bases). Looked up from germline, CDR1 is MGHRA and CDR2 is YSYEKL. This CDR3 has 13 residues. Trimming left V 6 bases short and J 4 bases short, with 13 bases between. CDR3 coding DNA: TGCGCCAGCAGAGAAACAGGGAGTTACGAGCAGTACTTC. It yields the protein CASRETGSYEQYF.

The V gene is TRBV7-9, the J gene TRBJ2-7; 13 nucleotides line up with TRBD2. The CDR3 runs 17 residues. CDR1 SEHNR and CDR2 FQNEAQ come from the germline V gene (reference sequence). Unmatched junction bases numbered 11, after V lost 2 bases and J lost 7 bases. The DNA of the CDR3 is TGTGCCAGCAGCTTATCCGGACTAGCGGGAGACCTGGGAGAGCAGTACTTC. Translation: CASSLSGLAGDLGEQYF.

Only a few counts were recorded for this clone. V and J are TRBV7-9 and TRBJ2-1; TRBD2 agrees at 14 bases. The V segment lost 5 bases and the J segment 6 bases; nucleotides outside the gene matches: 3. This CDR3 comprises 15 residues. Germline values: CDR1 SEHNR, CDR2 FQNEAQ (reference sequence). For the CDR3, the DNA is TGTGCCAGCAGCCCCGGACTAGCGGGAGGCAATGAGCAGTTCTTC. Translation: CASSPGLAGGNEQFF. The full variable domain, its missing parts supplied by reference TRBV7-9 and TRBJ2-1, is DTGVSQNPRHKITKRGQNVTFRCDPISEHNRLYWYRQTLGQGPEFLTYFQNEAQLEKSRLLSDRFSAERPKGSFSTLEIQRTEQGDSAMYLCASSPGLAGGNEQFFGPGTRLTVL.